This TCR beta chain was recorded in a study of OX40 agonist ivuxolimab in advanced cancers. Study-level results: At 0.1 to 3.0 mg/kg and by week 6, CD4+ and CD8+ T cells in the blood had expanded clonally. Mean expanded clone counts were higher in CD8+ than CD4+ T cells.

V dropped 7 bases and J dropped 0 bases, with 11 bases sitting between them. This CDR3 comprises 14 residues. CDR1 SGDLS and CDR2 YYNGEE come from the germline V gene. Comments on this clone: Its antigen is undetermined.

With autoimmune disease history or systemic immunosuppression, patients were excluded. Collection of blood occurred at baseline, at cycle 4 day 1, and at cycle 7 day 1. Repertoires were generated with immunoSEQ multiplex PCR, while TCRdb's copy carries only in-frame clones and drops some. The sample yields 45,000 to 65,000 clones, more than 85% seen once. This material consisted of CD4+ or CD8+ T cells sorted from blood, taken in a trial of the OX40 agonist ivuxolimab. The chain employs TRBV9 and TRBJ1-3; D call uncertain. The origin of this receptor is an adult with an advanced solid tumor such as melanoma, head and neck, liver or kidney cancer. This CDR3 reads CASQDGNSGNTIYF. The CDR3 DNA sequence: TGTGCCAGCCAGGACGGTAACTCTGGAAACACCATATATTTT.